Listed here are 27 T cell receptor beta chains from one sample, sequenced in a study of CD8+CD57+ T cells in acquired aplastic anemia. Study results and caveats: Both total CD4+ and CD8+ pools in patients were more diverse than CD8+CD57+ cells.

No antigen has been identified for these receptors. Profiling of TCR beta VDJ combinations and CDR3 sequences used genomic DNA as template. MiXCR, applied by TCRdb to the reads, yields one record per CDR3 protein. The top ten clones hold around 87% of a sample with about 20,000 distinct CDR3 sequences, approximately 39% of them seen once. Sequencing involved patients with CD8+CD57+ cell expansion previously shown by flow cytometry. Source material: CD8+CD57+ T cells sorted from PBMCs. Subset of the sample: bead-enriched CD8+CD57+ effector memory T cells from SAA patients. All receptors derive from a human donor with aplastic anemia.

This clonotype came up a few times. V usage is TRBV20-1 and J usage is TRBJ1-2; TRBD1 matches at 7 bases. Germline V gives CDR1 DFQATT, CDR2 SNEGSKA (reference sequence). The CDR3 runs 13 residues. V was clipped by 3 bases and J by 9 bases; unmatched bases: 10. The CDR3 region has the DNA TGCAGTGCTAGGGGGGCAGGGGGGGGGAGCTACACCTTC. Its protein is CSARGAGGGSYTF.

This rearrangement joins TRBV7-6 to TRBJ1-1; D is possibly TRBD1 (5 bases). The CDR3 length is 14 residues. Germline V lookup: CDR1 SGHVS, CDR2 FNYEAQ. V was trimmed by 5 bases and J by 4 bases, leaving 14 bases between them. The DNA for the CDR3 is TGTGCCAGCAGCCCCGGGACGGGGGTCACTGAAGCTTTCTTT. Translated, it gives CASSPGTGVTEAFF.

This clonotype was seen at least ten times. The genes are TRBV7-9 and TRBJ2-3; 11 nucleotides align to TRBD2. With V trimmed by 8 bases and J by 8 bases, 6 bases remained unmatched. Germline assignment: CDR1 SEHNR and CDR2 FQNEAQ (reference sequence). The CDR3 length is 13 residues. The CDR3: CASLTSGVVTQYF. In DNA form, the CDR3 reads TGTGCCAGCCTGACTAGCGGGGTTGTTACGCAGTATTTT. The whole variable domain, filled in from reference TRBV7-9 and TRBJ2-3, reads DTGVSQNPRHKITKRGQNVTFRCDPISEHNRLYWYRQTLGQGPEFLTYFQNEAQLEKSRLLSDRFSAERPKGSFSTLEIQRTEQGDSAMYLCASLTSGVVTQYFGPGTRLTVL.

Judged by abundance, this clonotype is medium-sized. V is TRBV20-1 and J is TRBJ1-1; 7 bases match TRBD1. V lost 2 bases to trimming and J lost 3 bases; unmatched junction nucleotides: 0. The CDR3 contains 12 residues. CDR1 and CDR2 from the germline V gene are DFQATT and SNEGSKA (reference sequence). The CDR3 reads CSARTGDTEAFF. DNA for the CDR3: TGCAGTGCTAGAACAGGGGACACTGAAGCTTTCTTT.

The V and J genes are TRBV9 and TRBJ2-7, with D possibly being TRBD2 (6 bases). V was trimmed by 4 bases and J by 4 bases, leaving 15 bases between them. The CDR3 consists of 14 residues. The germline V gene encodes CDR1 SGDLS and CDR2 YYNGEE. The CDR3 spells CASSQGPGGYEQYF. The CDR3 bases are TGTGCCAGCAGCCAAGGCCCCGGGGGTTACGAGCAGTACTTC.

Note on this clonotype: The junction shows a germline mismatch at one end, possibly a read error. V usage is TRBV2 and J usage is TRBJ2-3, with 14 bases lining up with TRBD2. The CDR3 length is 21 residues. CDR1 and CDR2 from the germline V gene are SNHLY and FYNNEI. As DNA, the CDR3 is TGTGCCAGCAGTGGAGTCGCGACTAGCGGGGGGGGAAAGGAACACACAAATACGCAGTATTTT. This codes for CASSGVATSGGGKEHTNTQYF.

This chain uses TRBV19 with TRBJ2-7; TRBD1 aligns across 8 bases. The ends lost 6 bases at V and 3 bases at J; junction bases unmatched: 1. The CDR3 has 12 amino acids. The germline V gene has CDR1 LNHDA and CDR2 SQIVND (reference sequence). The CDR3 reads CASSTGGYEQYF. CDR3 nucleotide sequence: TGTGCCAGTAGCACAGGGGGCTACGAGCAGTACTTC.

This clonotype was counted a few times. This chain uses TRBV7-3 with TRBJ2-7; 7 bases are a match to TRBD2. This CDR3 spans 15 amino acids. The germline V gene encodes CDR1 SGHTA and CDR2 FQGTGA. The V and J ends lost 6 bases and 5 bases, in that order; junction bases with no gene match: 13. CDR3 sequence reads: CASSPPRVGRDEQYF. The CDR3 region has the DNA TGTGCCAGCAGTCCCCCCCGGGTAGGGAGGGACGAGCAGTACTTC.

This clonotype was counted at least ten times. This rearrangement joins TRBV6-2 or TRBV6-3 to TRBJ2-3; maybe TRBD2 (6 bases). V was shortened by 0 bases and J by 3 bases, with 13 bases between the two germline ends. This CDR3 is built from 16 residues. Germline CDR1 and CDR2: MNHEY and SVGEGT. The CDR3 DNA is TGTGCCAGCAGTTACTCCCTATGGGGGGTTACAGATACGCAGTATTTT. Protein: CASSYSLWGVTDTQYF.

The chain couples TRBV28 to TRBJ2-2; D unclear. The CDR3 extends over 13 amino acids. V lost 6 bases and J lost 4, with 9 bases in between. Germline lookup yields CDR1 MDHEN and CDR2 SYDVKM. DNA for the CDR3: TGTGCCAGCAGACGCCCCGTCACCGGGGAGCTGTTTTTT. Its protein product is CASRRPVTGELFF. Together with reference TRBV28 and TRBJ2-2, the CDR3 gives the full variable domain: DVKVTQSSRYLVKRTGEKVFLECVQDMDHENMFWYRQDPGLGLRLIYFSYDVKMKEKGDIPEGYSVSREKKERFSLILESASTNQTSMYLCASRRPVTGELFFGEGSRLTVL.

This clonotype has more than one count but fewer than ten. The rearrangement uses TRBV7-9 and TRBJ1-2, with no clear D. This CDR3 has 13 amino acids. V lost 2 bases and J lost 6, with 10 bases in between. Germline V gives CDR1 SEHNR, CDR2 FQNEAQ (reference sequence). The CDR3 reads CASSLTGSNGYTF. Written as DNA, the CDR3 is TGTGCCAGCAGCTTAACGGGATCGAATGGCTACACCTTC.

V is TRBV5-1 and J is TRBJ1-1, with D maybe TRBD1 (6 bases). Between the trimmed V and J ends, which lost 0 bases and 6 bases, there was a span of 12 bases. This CDR3 contains 14 residues. The germline gives CDR1 SGHRS, CDR2 YFSETQ. The CDR3 bases are TGCGCCAGCAGCTTGGGGGGGGCCAGCGCTGAAGCTTTCTTT. Translated: CASSLGGASAEAFF.

The chain joins TRBV5-1 to TRBJ1-1; possibly TRBD1 for D (5 bases). The length of the CDR3 is 15 residues. The germline CDR1 and CDR2 sequences are SGHRS and YFSETQ. Trimming removed 0 bases at V and 0 bases at J, with 9 bases between. The CDR3: CASSLAGGLNTEAFF. The CDR3 DNA reads TGCGCCAGCAGCTTGGCGGGGGGGTTGAACACTGAAGCTTTCTTT.

This clonotype came up a few times. J is TRBJ1-1 and V is TRBV20-1, with D uncertain. V shed 4 bases and J shed 1 base, with 10 bases lying between them. This CDR3 spans 13 amino acids. Germline CDR1 and CDR2: DFQATT and SNEGSKA (reference sequence). CDR3 nucleotides: TGCAGTGCTAAATCACCAGAGAACACTGAAGCTTTCTTT. Protein: CSAKSPENTEAFF.

This clonotype was detected only a few times. This rearrangement joins TRBV7-9 to TRBJ2-7; 7 nucleotides agree with TRBD1. The ends lost 6 bases at V and 1 base at J; junction bases unmatched: 6. CDR1 and CDR2 (germline): SEHNR, FQNEAQ (reference sequence). The length of the CDR3 is 14 residues. The CDR3 sequence: CASSGQGVSYEQYV. The CDR3 DNA reads TGTGCCAGCAGTGGCCAGGGGGTTTCCTACGAGCAGTACGTC.

The J gene is TRBJ1-6, the V gene TRBV9; D uncertain. Germline CDR1 is SGDLS and CDR2 is YYNGEE. V lost 2 bases and J 7 bases, leaving 10 bases between the germline ends. This CDR3 has 14 amino acids. DNA for the CDR3: TGTGCCAGCAGCGTTCAGGTTCACAATTCACCCCTCCACTTT. The encoded protein is CASSVQVHNSPLHF.

The chain carries TRBV9 and TRBJ2-7, with 11 bases lining up with TRBD1. V shed 1 base and J 4 bases; nucleotides not matched to a gene: 10. CDR1 and CDR2 (germline): SGDLS, YYNGEE. The CDR3 covers 17 residues. The CDR3 spells CASSVSPSDRGQYEQYF. As DNA, the CDR3 is TGTGCCAGCAGCGTATCCCCCTCGGACAGGGGGCAGTACGAGCAGTACTTC.

This rearrangement joins TRBV7-8 to TRBJ2-1, with D possibly TRBD2 on 5 matching bases. Germline V lookup: CDR1 SGHVS, CDR2 FQNEAQ. The CDR3 contains 17 residues. The ends were cut back, 1 base at V and 0 bases at J, with 13 bases in the middle. CDR3 region: CASSLGSRVSSYNEQFF. In DNA form, the CDR3 reads TGTGCCAGCAGCTTAGGCTCGCGGGTGAGCTCCTACAATGAGCAGTTCTTC.

The CDR3 nucleotides read TGTGCCAGCAGTCACGGGACTAGCGAGCAGTTCTTC. Translating gives CASSHGTSEQFF. The chain carries TRBV6-4 and TRBJ2-1; 9 bases agree with TRBD2. V was pared by 5 bases and J by 10 bases, with 3 bases of the junction left unmatched. The CDR3 length is 12 residues. Germline values: CDR1 MRHNA, CDR2 SNTAGT.

In this sample, this clonotype turned up a few times. The chain is built from TRBV5-4 and TRBJ2-7; 8 nucleotides line up with TRBD1. The CDR3 length is 17 residues. Germline CDR1 is SGHNT and CDR2 is YYREEE (reference sequence). V gave up 1 base and J gave up 3 bases; unmatched junction bases: 12. The DNA for the CDR3 is TGTGCCAGCAGCTTGAGGGTCTTGGACAGGGAGAACTACGAGCAGTACTTC. Protein sequence: CASSLRVLDRENYEQYF.

In this sample, this clonotype turned up a few times. The V and J genes are TRBV6-1 and TRBJ2-3, with TRBD2 identical over 11 bases. This CDR3 has 15 residues. The V gene's germline CDR1 is MNHNS and CDR2 SASEGT. V was clipped by 7 bases and J by 6 bases; unmatched bases: 9. In nucleotides, the CDR3 is TGTGCCAGCATGAAACTAGCGGGGGAGTCGGATACGCAGTATTTT. It yields the protein CASMKLAGESDTQYF.

Concerning this clonotype itself: One junction end does not reproduce the germline sequence, and a read error may be involved. The chain has TRBV7-7 and TRBJ2-3, with TRBD1 as a possible D gene (5 bases). This CDR3 has 14 residues. CDR1 is SSHAT and CDR2 is FNYEAQ in the germline V gene (reference sequence). CDR3 amino acids: CASSDEQEGDTQYF. As DNA, the CDR3 is TGTGCTAGCAGCGATGAACAGGAAGGGGATACGCAGTATTTT.

J is TRBJ1-2 and V is TRBV5-6, with 8 bases matching TRBD1. The CDR3 runs 15 residues. Germline V gives CDR1 SGHDT, CDR2 YYEEEE. V lost 4 bases and J lost 4; bases outside the gene matches: 9. The CDR3 DNA sequence: TGTGCCAGCAGCCATATCACAGGGGGTCTCTATGGCTACACCTTC. Translating it yields CASSHITGGLYGYTF.

The chain combines TRBV7-3 with TRBJ2-3; no clear D gene. The germline V gene has CDR1 SGHTA and CDR2 FQGTGA. The CDR3 extends over 12 amino acids. V gave up 5 bases and J gave up 5 bases, with 8 bases separating them. The CDR3 sequence is CASSPDGDTQYF. CDR3 nucleotide sequence: TGTGCCAGCAGCCCAGACGGAGATACGCAGTATTTT.

This clonotype was recorded many times. The rearrangement uses TRBV7-8 and TRBJ2-7; D possibly corresponds to TRBD2 (5 bases). With 5 bases removed from V and 3 bases from J, the gap between germline ends came to 14 bases. Germline V lookup: CDR1 SGHVS, CDR2 FQNEAQ. This CDR3 has 14 amino acids. The CDR3: CASSPRGLYYEQYF. The DNA for the CDR3 is TGTGCCAGCAGCCCCCGGGGTCTTTACTACGAGCAGTACTTC.

The V gene is TRBV5-6, the J gene TRBJ2-7; perhaps TRBD2 as D (6 bases). CDR1 is SGHDT, CDR2 YYEEEE, per germline. The CDR3 length is 14 residues. Between the trimmed V and J ends, which lost 4 bases and 2 bases, there was a span of 13 bases. CDR3 sequence reads: CASSTRGTTYEQYF. CDR3 coding DNA: TGTGCCAGCAGCACCCGGGGGACCACCTACGAGCAGTACTTC.

This clonotype was counted between two and nine times. The chain links TRBV5-8 to TRBJ2-7; D unresolved. V lost 0 bases and J lost 5, with 6 bases in between. This CDR3 spans 12 amino acids. Germline-derived CDR1 and CDR2 are SGHTS and YDEGEE. CDR3 coding DNA: TGTGCCAGCAGCTTGGTGAAGAACGAGCAGTACTTC. This codes for CASSLVKNEQYF. The full variable domain, with the rest looked up from reference TRBV5-8 and TRBJ2-7, is EAGVTQSPTHLIKTRGQQATLRCSPISGHTSVYWYQQALGLGLQFLLWYDEGEERNRGNFPPRFSGRQFPNYSSELNVNALELEDSALYLCASSLVKNEQYFGPGTRLTVT.